This T cell receptor beta chain was sequenced in a study of cytomegalovirus exposure and HLA in healthy donors (dated by TCRdb to about 2017). About the full investigation: In an earlier analysis of under 600 of the donors, approximately 260 Gb of sequence data and 90 million to 120 million unique TCR beta sequences from 180 million or so T cells were reported. The aim of the study was to test whether cataloging public T cell receptors could identify signatures of past pathogen exposure. Every repertoire in the discovery cohort had been generated on one and the same sequencing platform. The number of donors typed differed by locus, with 629-630 for A, B, C, DRB1 and DQB1, around 560 for DQA1, 606 for DPA1, and 400 to 490 for DPB1. Alongside the repertoire data, information on donor age, sex, ethnicity and CMV serostatus was compiled. Among a few hundred genotyped donors of the cohort, an average of roughly 240,000 unique TCR beta nucleotide sequences were sequenced per donor, around 20% of them non-productive. Along with the roughly 610-subject first cohort, a separate validation cohort of around 120 different subjects was used. The T cell repertoires of 666 subjects were profiled by immunosequencing and related to cytomegalovirus serostatus. In the later analysis, no new phenotypic data were used to find candidate immune exposures; instead, reliance was placed on TCR beta sequences and their occurrence across donors. Of the approximately 400 genotyped donors, less than 90% were placed in the genetic ancestry cluster associated with self-reported Caucasian donors. An earlier analysis of approximately 640 of the donors applied high-throughput TCR beta sequencing to assess whether each TCR beta V gene segment acted as functional or pseudogenic. A later analysis re-analyzed previously published TCR beta repertoires from approximately 670 donors and added high-resolution HLA genotyping to study TCR occurrence patterns. Class I and class II HLA loci were covered by the typing at four-digit resolution. In a later genetic analysis, genome-wide SNP genotypes for about three fifths of the roughly 670 donors were used, and that subset was treated as a discovery cohort. Approximately 300 gigabases of sequencing data and 70 million to 100 million unique TCR sequences made up an early release that covered approximately 650 HLA-typed donors. Roughly five DR-DQ haplotypes were handled as single units for association and clustering because linkage in the cohort was strong. To predict cytomegalovirus infection status, the study combined high-throughput TCR immunosequencing, statistical association of individual TCRs with disease status, and machine learning. General findings and caveats noted by the study authors: Three of the identified cytomegalovirus-associated TCR beta chains were confirmed in vitro to be specific for cytomegalovirus antigens. It was suggested by the authors that the approach could potentially be generalized to other disease states and immunological phenotypes. Across donors, most TCR sequences were observed very rarely, whereas some public TCRs were present in many individuals. The sequencing pipeline was judged likely to have produced a cluster of highly shared sequence variants as a technical artifact. When HLA alleles, especially DR and DQ, strongly co-occurred, attributing TCR associations to individual alleles was difficult. In this cohort, only TCR beta chains were sequenced, and detectable features were limited by the absence of alpha or paired-chain data. At a false discovery rate of 0.05, a later analysis linked under 20,000 TCR beta sequences to specific HLA alleles. CMV serostatus was the only immune exposure information available for the cohort. In an earlier analysis of some 540 of the donors, most TCR beta V segments appeared in productive rearrangements about 87% or about 30% of the time, broadly matching IMGT annotations. According to a later analysis, most CMV-associated TCR beta chains appeared to be HLA-restricted, and the HLA associations seemed to be driven largely by CMV exposure. The earlier analysis of a few hundred of the donors excluded fewer than 20 rarely observed V segments, including chromosome 9 orphons, because counts were too low. Some IMGT-functional V segments, including TRBV6-2 and TRBV6-3, could not be distinguished by the 87-base-pair reads and were therefore excluded. V-gene and J-gene trimming of TCR beta chains was associated with a missense DCLRE1C variant in a later genetic analysis, and the association was replicated in an independent cohort. Correlated functional status among segregating V segments might reflect linkage disequilibrium, but an unknown experimental factor could not be ruled out. According to a later analysis, parvovirus B19, influenza, CMV and Epstein-Barr virus appeared linked to several top co-occurrence clusters. In the study, approximately 150 TCR beta chains were listed as associated with cytomegalovirus. Cytomegalovirus status was reported to be diagnosed by the classifier with high specificity and sensitivity in both the original and validation cohorts. A later genetic analysis reported fewer N-insertions in productive TCRs among donors in an Asian-associated ancestry cluster than the roughly 620-donor mean. A further reported finding was that TCR beta sequences accurately predicted the HLA-A and HLA-B alleles for most subjects in the first cohort. A later analysis found that HLA-associated TCR beta chains were more clonally expanded and had lower generation probabilities than equally common non-associated chains. Presence/absence analyses assumed roughly uniform sequencing depth across donors, an assumption that may not hold. In a later analysis, TCR association rates were found to vary across HLA loci, with the most associated TCRs seen for DRB1 alleles and the fewest for HLA-C alleles. HLA typing was unavailable for some donors at each locus, so association tests used only the typed subset.

From its cysteine to its phenylalanine, the CDR3 spans 16 amino acids. Just CDR3 DNA is preserved here, 48 bases in frame from base 1. Relative to germline, V is missing 1 base and J is missing 0 bases, with 3 bases of the junction outside any gene match. CDR1 and CDR2 are drawn from the germline V gene: LGHNA, YSLEER. The receptor library was made with the immunoSEQ multiplex PCR assay. For the multiplex PCR, a mixture combining 60 forward primers for TCR Vbeta segments and 13 reverse primers for TCR Jbeta segments was used. A multiplex PCR assay on genomic DNA amplified the CDR3 region of rearranged TCR beta genes. On the Illumina HiSeq System, the amplified TCR beta libraries were sequenced as 87-base-pair reads. Processing in the source paper ran as follows. In a later analysis, 80 million or so unique TCR beta chains were counted across the approximately 640 repertoires, and roughly 11 million of these chains were shared by at least two donors. To remove PCR and sequencing errors, raw reads were error-corrected and collapsed into unique sequences using a nearest-neighbor algorithm that merged closely related sequences. V, D and J gene segments were assigned by aligning CDR3 sequences to IMGT reference sequences. Each retained sequence needed at least a six-nucleotide match to both a V gene segment and a J gene segment. A rearrangement counted as productive if the CDR3 had no stop codons and remained in frame with V and J, and every other rearrangement counted as non-productive. Following IMGT convention, CDR3 was defined as the stretch from the second conserved V-encoded cysteine up to the conserved J-encoded phenylalanine. In an earlier analysis of just under 600 of the donors, sequences lacking an unambiguous match to a single V gene segment were excluded. In an earlier analysis of 587 of the donors, a V segment was called functional when productive rearrangements were above 56.7%, and segregating when the standard deviation between donors exceeded 5%. A statistical classification framework was developed to diagnose cytomegalovirus status using the catalog of TCR beta chain sequences. V and J gene assignment, in a later analysis, came from comparing TCR nucleotide sequences with IMGT/GENE-DB human TR gene sequences. In a later analysis, CDR3 sequences and most-parsimonious VDJ recombination scenarios were assigned using the TCRdist pipeline. In a later analysis, each TCR beta chain was defined by its CDR3 amino acid sequence together with its V-gene family, and reads without a unique V-gene family were excluded. As a way to deal with suspected cross-contamination and a sequencing artifact, a later analysis dropped 592 nucleotide sequences that were highly shared and had low generation probability. A later analysis calculated a clonal expansion index for each public chain from normalized within-repertoire ranks of inferred template counts. In a later analysis, generation probabilities were computed using a VDJ recombination model fitted to out-of-frame rearrangements, and the results were checked against IGoR. A later analysis scored TCR-TCR, TCR-HLA and TCR-CMV co-occurrence with hypergeometric tests, applying a repertoire-size bias correction to TCR pairs. To estimate false discovery rates, a later analysis permuted the HLA or CMV assignments 20 times. A later analysis grouped co-occurring TCRs with DBSCAN, adding TCRdist sequence similarity when clustering within HLA-allele-positive subsets. Co-occurrence clustering excluded repertoires with fewer than 30,000 or more than 120,000 public chains, plus five with anomalous nucleotide sharing. TCRdb stores this immuneACCESS table with in-frame sequences only. Part of the clones is absent; in the studies checked, under half of the shortfall reflects unresolved V genes, and no reason is known for the rest. The DNA was the basis for D and trimming; V, J and clone size are from that table. This sample has some 120,000 clones in its table, and around 69% of those were observed once. The ten largest clones capture approximately 8.2% of the sample.

In total, 630 or so healthy bone marrow donors made up the cohort. Cohort members were all nominally healthy when sampled, although unrecorded immune exposures were likely present. The donor was CMV seropositive and was included in the group of some 290 seropositive cohort members. A peripheral blood sample was collected from each donor, and TCR beta sequencing was performed on peripheral blood mononuclear cells. Genomic DNA was extracted from the blood cell samples with the Qiagen DNeasy Blood Extraction Kit. This clone came up once. It has no known antigen specificity. Base qualities are not recorded, but no much larger clone differs from it by a single base.

The origin of this receptor is a woman in her thirties or forties in good health and CMV-seropositive. The sample consisted of PBMCs. The rearrangement combines TRBV4-3 with TRBJ2-7, with 10 bases in between that match TRBD2. The CDR3 reads CASSQVASGSSYEQYF. The nucleotides read TGCGCCAGCAGCCAAGTGGCTAGCGGGAGCTCCTACGAGCAGTACTTC.